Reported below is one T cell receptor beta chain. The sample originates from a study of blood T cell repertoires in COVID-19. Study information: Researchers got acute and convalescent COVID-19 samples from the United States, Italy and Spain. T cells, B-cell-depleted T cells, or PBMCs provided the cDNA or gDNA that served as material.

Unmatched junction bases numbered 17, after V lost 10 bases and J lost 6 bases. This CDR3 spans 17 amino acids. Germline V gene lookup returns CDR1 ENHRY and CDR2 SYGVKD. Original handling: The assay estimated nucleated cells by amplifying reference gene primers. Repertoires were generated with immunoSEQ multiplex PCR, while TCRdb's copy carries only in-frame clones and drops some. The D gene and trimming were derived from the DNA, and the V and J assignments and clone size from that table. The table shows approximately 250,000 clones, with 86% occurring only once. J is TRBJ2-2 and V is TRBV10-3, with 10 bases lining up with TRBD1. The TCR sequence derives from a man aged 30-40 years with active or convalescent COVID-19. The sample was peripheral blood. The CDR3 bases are TGTGCCACCGGAAACTCGGAACGGACAGGGGGTCCCGGGGAGCTGTTTTTT. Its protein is CATGNSERTGGPGELFF.